Included here is one TCR beta chain sequence, with context. The PCR ran on 60 Vbeta and 13 Jbeta primers. The repertoire was sequenced with immunoSEQ multiplex PCR; TCRdb's copy has only in-frame clones and lacks some. The data hold about 120,000 clones, with 75% to 90% observed a single time. The data originate from a study of cytomegalovirus exposure and HLA in healthy donors. What was sequenced was PBMCs. The receptor was isolated from a man aged 35 to 55 in good health and CMV-seronegative.

DNA for the CDR3: TGCGCCAGCGGGTCGGGACAGTATAATTCACCCCTCCACTTT. This encodes CASGSGQYNSPLHF. This chain links TRBV5-1 with TRBJ1-6; the match to TRBD1 covers 7 bases. CDR1 is SGHRS and CDR2 is YFSETQ in the germline V gene. V dropped 7 bases and J dropped 4; count of bases not matched to a gene: 5. There are 14 residues in the CDR3. Full variable domain (outside the CDR3, taken from reference TRBV5-1 and TRBJ1-6): KAGVTQTPRYLIKTRGQQVTLSCSPISGHRSVSWYQQTPGQGLQFLFEYFSETQRNKGNFPGRFSGRQFSNSRSEMNVSTLELGDSALYLCASGSGQYNSPLHFGNGTRLTVT.